This T cell receptor beta chain is from a study of cytomegalovirus exposure and HLA in healthy donors. Study information: Later, an analysis reported that the approximately 120 validation repertoires had used the same platform as the roughly 660 first-cohort repertoires.

Germline lookup yields CDR1 SGHVS and CDR2 FNYEAQ. The J segment lost 5 bases and the V segment lost 5 bases, leaving 4 bases of the junction unmatched. CDR3 length: 13 amino acids. While the first cohort had 700 or so subjects, the donors belonged to the separate validation cohort of about 110 subjects. To note about this clone: Its target is not known.

Study observations and caveats: The authors confirmed in vitro that a few CMV-associated chains were specific for CMV antigens.

Using immunoSEQ multiplex PCR, the repertoire was profiled, and TCRdb retains in-frame clones only, with some absent. The profile shows 150,000 to 200,000 clones, about four fifths of them singletons. The sequence was collected from a man between 18 and 29 years old in good health and CMV-seropositive. The specimen sequenced was PBMCs. This sequence joins TRBV7-6 and TRBJ2-7, with 9 bases lining up with TRBD1. For the CDR3, the DNA is TGTGCCAGCAGCCGGGACAGGGCGAACGAGCAGTACTTC. The encoded protein is CASSRDRANEQYF.